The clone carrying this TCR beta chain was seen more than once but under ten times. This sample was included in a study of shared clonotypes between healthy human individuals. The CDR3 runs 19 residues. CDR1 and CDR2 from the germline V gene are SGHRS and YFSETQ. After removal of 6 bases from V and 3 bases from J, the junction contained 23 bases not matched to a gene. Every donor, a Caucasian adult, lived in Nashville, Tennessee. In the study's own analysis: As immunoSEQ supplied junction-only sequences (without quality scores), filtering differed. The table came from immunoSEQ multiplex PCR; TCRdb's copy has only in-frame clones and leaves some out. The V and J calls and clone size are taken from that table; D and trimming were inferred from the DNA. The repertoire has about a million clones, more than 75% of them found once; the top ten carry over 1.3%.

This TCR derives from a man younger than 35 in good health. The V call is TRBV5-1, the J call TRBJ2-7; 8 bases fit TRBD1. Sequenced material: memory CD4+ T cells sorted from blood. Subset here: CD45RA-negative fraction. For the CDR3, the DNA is TGCGCCAGCAATGGGGCCAGGGGGCAGACCTTAAATAGCATCTACGAGCAGTACTTC. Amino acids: CASNGARGQTLNSIYEQYF. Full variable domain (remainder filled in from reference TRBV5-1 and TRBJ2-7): KAGVTQTPRYLIKTRGQQVTLSCSPISGHRSVSWYQQTPGQGLQFLFEYFSETQRNKGNFPGRFSGRQFSNSRSEMNVSTLELGDSALYLCASNGARGQTLNSIYEQYFGPGTRLTVT.